The 27 T cell receptor beta chains given below trace back to one sample, sequenced in a study of T-cell reconstitution after alpha-beta-depleted transplantation in children. Unique molecular identifiers tagged the TCRbeta library. TCRdb used MiXCR to reprocess the PCR reads, holding one entry per CDR3 protein. The repertoire holds about 360,000 distinct CDR3 sequences, roughly 14% seen once, with 3.5% to 4.5% in the top ten. Source: PBMCs, taken from the stem cell graft. The receptors were gathered from a human donor who donated a stem cell graft to a child with Fanconi anemia.

This clonotype was seen ten or more times. The V call is TRBV29-1, the J call TRBJ2-1; D could derive from TRBD1 or TRBD2 (5 bases each). The germline V gene has CDR1 SQVTM and CDR2 ANQGSEA. This CDR3 has 13 amino acids. Trimming cost V 7 bases and J 6 bases, with 16 bases left between them. The DNA of the CDR3 is TGCAGCGCCAGACCGGACGGGACCAATGAGCAGTTCTTC. Protein sequence: CSARPDGTNEQFF.

This clonotype has a handful of counts. The genes are TRBV3-1 and TRBJ1-1, with D possibly being TRBD1 (6 bases). The germline CDR1 and CDR2 sequences are LGHDT and YNNKEL (reference sequence). The CDR3 is 13 amino acids. Trimming shortened V by 8 bases and J by 1 base, and 11 bases separated the two germline ends. CDR3 sequence: CASRTVANTEAFF. The CDR3 DNA reads TGTGCCAGCCGGACAGTGGCGAACACTGAAGCTTTCTTT.

The J gene is TRBJ2-3, the V gene TRBV10-1; D not certain. Per germline, CDR1 WNHNN and CDR2 SYGVQD (reference sequence). This CDR3 has 12 amino acids. Trimming removed 4 bases from V and 5 bases from J, with 7 bases in between. CDR3 in DNA: TGCGCCAGCAGTGCAACTCAAGATACGCAGTATTTT. Translating gives CASSATQDTQYF.

The chain is built from TRBV4-3 and TRBJ2-7; 7 bases align to TRBD2. The ends lost 4 bases at V and 9 bases at J; junction bases unmatched: 12. The CDR3 consists of 14 residues. Per germline, CDR1 LGHNA and CDR2 YSLEER. For the CDR3, the DNA is TGCGCCAGCAGCCTCGCCGGGGATGGCGGGAGGCAGTACTTC. It yields the protein CASSLAGDGGRQYF.

This rearrangement joins TRBV7-2 to TRBJ2-2; possibly TRBD1 for D (5 bases). Germline CDR1 reads SGHTA; CDR2 reads FQGNSA. The CDR3 sequence is 15 residues long. Trimming pared 5 bases from V and 1 base from J, leaving 11 bases between. For the CDR3, the DNA is TGTGCCAGCAGCCATAAAGGGGTGAACACCGGGGAGCTGTTTTTT. It encodes CASSHKGVNTGELFF.

This chain uses TRBV15 with TRBJ2-5, with no clear D. The CDR3 is 11 amino acids. Per germline, CDR1 LNHNV and CDR2 YYDKDF (reference sequence). V dropped 8 bases and J dropped 5 bases, with 9 bases sitting between them. The CDR3 DNA reads TGTGCCACCGCTGAAAGGGAGACCCAGTACTTC. Its translation is CATAERETQYF. The variable domain in full, with the rest retrieved from reference TRBV15 and TRBJ2-5, is DAMVIQNPRYQVTQFGKPVTLSCSQTLNHNVMYWYQQKSSQAPKLLFHYYDKDFNNEADTPDNFQSRRPNTSFCFLDIRSPGLGDTAMYLCATAERETQYFGPGTRLLVL.

The rearrangement joins TRBV5-5 to TRBJ1-2; TRBD1 aligns across 9 bases. The CDR3 contains 14 residues. The germline V gene encodes CDR1 SGHKS and CDR2 YYEKEE (reference sequence). The V and J ends lost 6 bases and 4 bases, in that order; junction bases with no gene match: 7. The CDR3 region has the DNA TGTGCCAGCACCTGGACAGGGGCCAGCTATGGCTACACCTTC. This sequence encodes CASTWTGASYGYTF. The variable domain in full, completed from reference TRBV5-5 and TRBJ1-2, reads DAGVTQSPTHLIKTRGQQVTLRCSPISGHKSVSWYQQVLGQGPQFIFQYYEKEERGRGNFPDRFSARQFPNYSSELNVNALLLGDSALYLCASTWTGASYGYTFGSGTRLTVV.

In this sample, this clonotype turned up a few times. The chain's CDR3 is CASSFIPSGLAGRSHNEQFF. The DNA of the CDR3 is TGTGCCAGCAGCTTTATACCTTCGGGGCTAGCGGGGAGGTCCCACAATGAGCAGTTCTTC. This rearrangement joins TRBV7-3 to TRBJ2-1; 9 bases fit TRBD2. V lost 3 bases, J lost 5 bases, and 20 bases stayed unmatched. The germline gives CDR1 SGHTA, CDR2 FQGTGA. The CDR3 spans 20 residues.

This clonotype has more than one count but fewer than ten. This chain uses TRBV5-6 with TRBJ1-6, with D tentatively TRBD1 (5 bases). The CDR3 consists of 15 residues. In germline, CDR1 is SGHDT, CDR2 YYEEEE. The V end was cut by 4 bases, the J end by 9 bases, with 17 bases between. The CDR3 loop is CASSPGGVGTSPLHF. CDR3 DNA sequence: TGTGCCAGCAGCCCCGGGGGGGTTGGGACTTCACCCCTCCACTTT.

This clonotype has a handful of counts. The rearrangement joins TRBV9 to TRBJ2-2, with 9 positions matching TRBD2. V lost 0 bases, J lost 5 bases, and 5 bases stayed unmatched. The length of the CDR3 is 16 residues. Germline CDR1 SGDLS, CDR2 YYNGEE. CDR3 amino acids: CASSVGGLAGTGELFF. As DNA, the CDR3 is TGTGCCAGCAGCGTAGGAGGGCTAGCGGGGACCGGGGAGCTGTTTTTT.

Only a few counts were recorded for this clonotype. Lacking the conserved final phenylalanine or tryptophan, this CDR3 likely reflects a read error. The limits of the CDR3 on the DNA are not certain, so only TCRdb's listed CDR3 is given. The gene calls are TRBV29-1 and TRBJ1-2; the table's D call TRBD1 went unverified against the DNA. The CDR3 numbers 11 amino acids, ends counted. CDR1 and CDR2 (germline): SQVTM, ANQGSEA. The CDR3: CSVEFSQGRGL.

The DNA of the CDR3 is TGTGCCAGGAGCCCAGGGCAGTACTATGGCTACACCTTC. This translates into CARSPGQYYGYTF. The chain joins TRBV7-1 to TRBJ1-2; TRBD1 might be the D (5 bases). TRBV7-1 is an ORF, with its function uncertain. This CDR3 is built from 13 residues. The germline V and J ends were trimmed by 9 bases and 3 bases, with 14 bases remaining between them.

This clonotype has a handful of counts. One junction end does not reproduce the germline sequence, and a read error may be involved. This chain links TRBV6-5 with TRBJ1-1, with TRBD1 identical over 7 bases. Per germline, CDR1 MNHEY and CDR2 SVGAGI. This CDR3 spans 13 amino acids. This CDR3 reads CASTYRGNTEAFF. The CDR3 DNA follows: TGTGCCAGCACTTACAGGGGAAACACTGAAGCTTTCTTT.

The V and J genes are TRBV19 and TRBJ1-3, with TRBD1 matching 7 bases. CDR3 length: 15 residues. Per the germline V gene, CDR1 is LNHDA and CDR2 is SQIVND (reference sequence). V shed 6 bases and J 3 bases; nucleotides not matched to a gene: 8. The CDR3 here is CASRLDRTGGNTIYF. The DNA of the CDR3 is TGTGCCAGTAGACTCGATCGGACAGGTGGAAACACCATATATTTT.

This clonotype was observed a few times. The chain links TRBV29-1 to TRBJ1-2, with TRBD1 identical over 9 bases. V dropped 6 bases and J dropped 4; count of bases not matched to a gene: 18. The CDR3 loop spans 17 amino acids. Looked up from germline, CDR1 is SQVTM and CDR2 is ANQGSEA. CDR3 in DNA: TGCAGCGTGGAGGGGCTGGACAGGGGCCCCTCGATCTATGGCTACACCTTC. This gives the protein CSVEGLDRGPSIYGYTF.

In its sample, this clonotype was seen many times. The chain links TRBV6-6 to TRBJ2-5; 7 positions agree with TRBD1. Germline lookup yields CDR1 MNHNY and CDR2 SVGAGI (reference sequence). V shed 4 bases and J 4 bases; nucleotides not matched to a gene: 0. This CDR3 comprises 12 residues. CDR3 nucleotide sequence: TGTGCCAGCAGTTCAGGGGGAGAGACCCAGTACTTC. This codes for CASSSGGETQYF.

In the case of this clonotype: A read error may be the cause here, since a much bigger clone is one base away. The genes are TRBV3-1 and TRBJ2-1; TRBD2 aligns across 8 bases. There are 14 residues in the CDR3. Germline V lookup: CDR1 LGHDT, CDR2 YNNKEL (reference sequence). DNA for the CDR3: TGTGCCTGCAGCTACGGGACTAGGATCGATGAGCAGTTCTTC. Translated: CACSYGTRIDEQFF.

This clonotype came up a few times. The CDR3 DNA reads TGTGCCAGCAGTTACGGGCAGGGGTTCCCTAAGGTCTACACCTTC. Protein product: CASSYGQGFPKVYTF. This rearrangement joins TRBV6-5 to TRBJ1-2, with D possibly being TRBD1 (6 bases). V lost 2 bases to trimming and J lost 10 bases, with 20 bases between them. In germline, CDR1 is MNHEY, CDR2 SVGAGI. This CDR3 region has 15 residues.

The sample holds a few counts of this clonotype. V gene TRBV5-1 combines with J gene TRBJ2-3; 8 nucleotides agree with TRBD2. J lost 4 bases, V lost 0 bases, and 4 bases had no gene match. Per the germline V gene, CDR1 is SGHRS and CDR2 is YFSETQ. This CDR3 has 15 amino acids. CDR3 in amino acids: CASSLGLAQADTQYF. Written as DNA, the CDR3 is TGCGCCAGCAGCTTGGGACTAGCGCAAGCAGATACGCAGTATTTT.

This clonotype was seen ten or more times. This rearrangement joins TRBV3-1 to TRBJ2-5, with 7 bases aligning to TRBD1. This CDR3 is 15 amino acids long. Per the germline V gene, CDR1 is LGHDT and CDR2 is YNNKEL (reference sequence). Trimming removed 2 bases from V and 4 bases from J; junction bases left unmatched: 7. CDR3 region: CASSQRQGGLETQYF. The CDR3, as DNA: TGTGCCAGCAGCCAAAGACAGGGTGGGTTAGAGACCCAGTACTTC.

V gene TRBV28 combines with J gene TRBJ2-1; no firm D call. The CDR3 spans 14 residues. V lost 3 bases and J 0 bases, leaving 6 bases between the germline ends. The germline CDR1 and CDR2 sequences are MDHEN and SYDVKM. CDR3 in amino acids: CASSFVRSYNEQFF. For the CDR3, the DNA is TGTGCCAGCAGTTTTGTCCGCTCCTACAATGAGCAGTTCTTC.

This sequence joins TRBV3-1 and TRBJ2-7; 8 bases line up with TRBD1. The CDR3 totals 16 residues. Germline V gene data show CDR1 as LGHDT and CDR2 as YNNKEL (reference sequence). J was trimmed by 2 bases and V by 1 base; bases with no gene match: 7. CDR3 DNA: TGTGCCAGCAGCCAAGCTCAGGGGGCCGTTACCTACGAGCAGTACTTC. This encodes CASSQAQGAVTYEQYF.

This clonotype showed up just a few times. This sequence joins TRBV2 and TRBJ2-5; 7 nucleotides agree with TRBD2. Germline CDR1 reads SNHLY; CDR2 reads FYNNEI. The CDR3 contains 13 residues. Losses at the gene ends were 6 bases for V and 9 bases for J; bases not matched to a gene: 10. The CDR3 reads CASRTVGRGAQYF. CDR3 coding DNA: TGTGCCAGCAGGACGGTCGGACGGGGGGCCCAGTACTTC.

This clonotype came up once. This rearrangement joins TRBV27 to TRBJ1-4; unclear D gene. V dropped 8 bases and J dropped 8 bases, with 15 bases sitting between them. This CDR3 spans 13 amino acids. Germline-derived CDR1 and CDR2 are MNHEY and SMNVEV (reference sequence). Here the CDR3 reads CASGERRGEKLFF. As DNA, the CDR3 is TGTGCCAGCGGCGAGAGGAGAGGGGAAAAACTGTTTTTT.

In its sample, this clonotype was seen many times. The chain is built from TRBV28 and TRBJ2-3; TRBD2 matches at 8 bases. Germline CDR1 is MDHEN and CDR2 is SYDVKM. This CDR3 comprises 15 residues. V lost 2 bases to trimming and J lost 3 bases; unmatched junction nucleotides: 4. In DNA form, the CDR3 reads TGTGCCAGCAGTTTAGGGCGGGGGGAAACAGATACGCAGTATTTT. This translates into CASSLGRGETDTQYF.

This clonotype was seen a few times. The chain has TRBV7-9 and TRBJ2-1; the D is unclear. The CDR3 spans 15 residues. Per germline, CDR1 SEHNR and CDR2 FQNEAQ (reference sequence). Trimming left V 1 base short and J 7 bases short, with 14 bases between. CDR3 coding DNA: TGTGCCAGCAGCTTAGAGACGGGTCCTAGGAATGAGCAGTTCTTC. This gives the protein CASSLETGPRNEQFF.

The chain carries TRBV3-1 and TRBJ1-3, with D tentatively TRBD1 (5 bases). Looked up from germline, CDR1 is LGHDT and CDR2 is YNNKEL (reference sequence). Trimming stripped 4 bases from V and 0 bases from J, with 13 bases between. The CDR3 consists of 16 residues. The CDR3 DNA sequence: TGTGCCAGCAGCCCATTAGAGGGGTACTCTGGAAACACCATATATTTT. It codes for CASSPLEGYSGNTIYF.